The clone carrying this TCR beta chain was picked up one time. Its specificity is unknown. The table came from immunoSEQ multiplex PCR; TCRdb's copy has only in-frame clones and leaves some out. The profile shows 73,000 or so clones, around three quarters of them singletons. The data were obtained in a study of T cell responses to AZD1222 COVID-19 vaccine. The study's findings and limits: Distributed over spike, vaccine-associated CD4 TCRs predominated at 160-218 and 743-854. Clonal diversity was possibly underestimated, and the donors were mostly white British, with more females. Rises in breadth and depth of Spike-specific TCRs came after two AZD1222 doses. Unmutated variant regions are reportedly targeted by nearly half of spike-specific TCRs.

Sequenced material: peripheral blood, taken 28 days after the second AZD1222 dose. The clonotype was recovered from an adult who received the AZD1222 COVID-19 vaccine.

This CDR3 is CASSHRDHTDTQYF. CDR3 DNA sequence: TGTGCCAGCAGCCACCGGGACCACACAGATACGCAGTATTTT. The genes are TRBV14 and TRBJ2-3, with D perhaps being TRBD1 or TRBD2 (5 bases each). Germline values: CDR1 SGHDN, CDR2 FVKESK. This CDR3 is built from 14 residues. Trimming removed 3 bases from V and 2 bases from J, with 9 bases in between.